This T cell receptor beta chain stems from a study of T cells in Graves' hyperthyroidism and ophthalmopathy. Study background: At the time of initial diagnosis and before any treatment, peripheral blood was collected.

V lost 6 bases, J lost 2 bases, and 14 bases lay in between. From germline, CDR1 is MNHEY and CDR2 SMNVEV (reference sequence). The CDR3 runs 14 residues. Each 10 ml fresh peripheral blood draw supplied the PBMCs. Using RNA transcripts as the source, TCR beta CDR3 regions were amplified. HTBI primers drove first-round RT-PCR of the TCR CDR3. TCRdb re-analysed the multiplex PCR reads in MiXCR, keeping a single row per CDR3 protein. The sample lists 600,000 to 650,000 distinct CDR3 sequences, 15% to 20% occurring once. Note on this clonotype: Its antigen is not identified.

General observations from the study: Most thyroid clonotypes expanded above 0.001 appeared in blood too. Separation of ophthalmopathy from stable hyperthyroidism was achieved by a 13 V-J model.

Sequencing used blood. This chain uses TRBV27 with TRBJ2-7; D could derive from TRBD1 or TRBD2 (5 bases each). The TCR comes from a woman aged 25 to 45 with Graves' hyperthyroidism. The DNA of the CDR3 is TGTGCCAGCAGACCAAGGGGACGGACCTACGAGCAGTACTTC. Translating gives CASRPRGRTYEQYF.